This T cell receptor beta chain was observed in a study of cytomegalovirus exposure and HLA in healthy donors. This CDR3 comprises 16 residues. Per the germline V gene, CDR1 is SGHRS and CDR2 is YFSETQ. Deletions cut 0 bases from V and 0 bases from J, with 10 bases between. PCR used 60 Vbeta primers and 13 Jbeta primers. The data were produced by immunoSEQ multiplex PCR, yet TCRdb's version contains in-frame clones alone and is incomplete. The table shows about 160,000 clones, with more than 60% occurring only once. The chain uses TRBV5-1 and TRBJ1-3, with D unclear. The specimen sequenced was PBMCs. This TCR was sampled from a woman in her thirties or forties in good health and CMV-seropositive. CDR3 amino acids: CASSLDAGLSGNTIYF. CDR3 bases: TGCGCCAGCAGCTTGGATGCAGGCCTCTCTGGAAACACCATATATTTT.